This T cell receptor (beta chain) stems from a study of cytomegalovirus exposure and HLA in healthy donors. Researchers ran the PCR with 60 Vbeta and 13 Jbeta primers. Generated by immunoSEQ multiplex PCR, the TCRdb table keeps only in-frame clones and is missing some. In the table there are over 150,000 clones, 75% to 80% of which are singletons. The germline V gene has CDR1 SGHTA and CDR2 FQGNSA. The CDR3 totals 13 residues. Deletions cut 3 bases from V and 5 bases from J, with 10 bases between. Comments on this clone: The antigen is not known.

Study-level findings and limits: In a later analysis, common viral pathogens appeared linked to several of the most significant clusters. Upon later analysis, TCR association rates were observed to vary by HLA locus, being highest for DRB1 and lowest for HLA-C. The investigators catalogued 164 TCR beta chains as cytomegalovirus-associated. The Asian-associated ancestry cluster reportedly had fewer N-insertions than the approximately 700-donor mean in a later analysis.

Source material: PBMCs. The rearrangement joins TRBV7-2 to TRBJ2-5; D is unclear. The sequence was obtained from a middle-aged woman in good health and CMV-seropositive. The CDR3 DNA reads TGTGCCAGCAGCTTGAGTAGCCGGGAGACCCAGTACTTC. Translated, it gives CASSLSSRETQYF.